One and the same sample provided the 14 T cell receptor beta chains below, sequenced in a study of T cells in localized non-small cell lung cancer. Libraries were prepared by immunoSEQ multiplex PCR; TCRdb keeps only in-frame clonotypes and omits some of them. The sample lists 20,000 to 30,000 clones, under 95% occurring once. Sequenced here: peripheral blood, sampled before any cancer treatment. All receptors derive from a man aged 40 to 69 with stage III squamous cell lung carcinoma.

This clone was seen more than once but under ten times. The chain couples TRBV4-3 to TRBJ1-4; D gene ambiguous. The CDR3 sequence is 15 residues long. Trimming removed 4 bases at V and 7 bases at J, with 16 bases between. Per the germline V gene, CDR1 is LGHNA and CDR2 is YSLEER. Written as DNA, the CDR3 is TGCGCCAGCAGCCCTCGAGGGCGTACGACTGAAAAACTGTTTTTT. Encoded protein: CASSPRGRTTEKLFF.

CDR3 amino acids: CASSRPHF. The CDR3 region has the DNA TGTGCCAGCAGCCGCCCCCATTTT. The V call is TRBV3-2, the J call TRBJ2-3. TRBV3-2 is described as a pseudogene. The CDR3 extends over 8 amino acids.

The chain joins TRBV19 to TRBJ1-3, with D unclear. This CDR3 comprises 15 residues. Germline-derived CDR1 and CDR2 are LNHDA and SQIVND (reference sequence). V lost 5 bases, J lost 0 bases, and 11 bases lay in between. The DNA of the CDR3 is TGTGCCAGTAGTCCCCGTGGGGACTCTGGAAACACCATATATTTT. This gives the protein CASSPRGDSGNTIYF. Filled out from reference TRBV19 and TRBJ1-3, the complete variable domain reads DGGITQSPKYLFRKEGQNVTLSCEQNLNHDAMYWYRQDPGQGLRLIYYSQIVNDFQKGDIAEGYSVSREKKESFPLTVTSAQKNPTAFYLCASSPRGDSGNTIYFGEGSWLTVV.

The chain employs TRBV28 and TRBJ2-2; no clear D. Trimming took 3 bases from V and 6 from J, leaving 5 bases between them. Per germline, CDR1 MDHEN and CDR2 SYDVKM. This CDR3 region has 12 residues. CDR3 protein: CASSFGAGELFF. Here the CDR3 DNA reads TGTGCCAGCAGTTTTGGGGCCGGGGAGCTGTTTTTT. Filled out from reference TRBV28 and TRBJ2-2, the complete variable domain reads DVKVTQSSRYLVKRTGEKVFLECVQDMDHENMFWYRQDPGLGLRLIYFSYDVKMKEKGDIPEGYSVSREKKERFSLILESASTNQTSMYLCASSFGAGELFFGEGSRLTVL.

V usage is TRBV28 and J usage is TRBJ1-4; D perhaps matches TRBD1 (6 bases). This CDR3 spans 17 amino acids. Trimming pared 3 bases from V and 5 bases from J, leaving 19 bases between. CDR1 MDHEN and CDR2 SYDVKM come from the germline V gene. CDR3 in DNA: TGTGCCAGCAGTTTGACCATCGGACGCGGGACAAATGAAAAACTGTTTTTT. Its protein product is CASSLTIGRGTNEKLFF.

CDR3 coding DNA: TGTGCCAGCAGCCTGAACAGGGATTCACCCCTCCACTTT. This gives the protein CASSLNRDSPLHF. The chain carries TRBV11-2 and TRBJ1-6, with a weak D call TRBD1 (6 bases). CDR3 length: 13 amino acids. The germline CDR1 and CDR2 sequences are SGHAT and FQNNGV. V lost 5 bases and J lost 8, with 10 bases in between.

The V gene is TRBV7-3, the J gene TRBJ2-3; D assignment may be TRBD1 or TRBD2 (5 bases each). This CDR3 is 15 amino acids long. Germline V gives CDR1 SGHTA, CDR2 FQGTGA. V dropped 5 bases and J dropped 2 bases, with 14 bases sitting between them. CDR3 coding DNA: TGTGCCAGCAGCCACGGGACCACCAACACAGATACGCAGTATTTT. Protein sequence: CASSHGTTNTDTQYF.

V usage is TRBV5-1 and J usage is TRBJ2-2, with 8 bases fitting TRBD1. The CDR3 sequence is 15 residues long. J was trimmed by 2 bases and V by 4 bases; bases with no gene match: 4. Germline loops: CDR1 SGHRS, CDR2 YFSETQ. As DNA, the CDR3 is TGCGCCAGCAGCCGCGGGACAGGCAACACCGGGGAGCTGTTTTTT. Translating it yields CASSRGTGNTGELFF.

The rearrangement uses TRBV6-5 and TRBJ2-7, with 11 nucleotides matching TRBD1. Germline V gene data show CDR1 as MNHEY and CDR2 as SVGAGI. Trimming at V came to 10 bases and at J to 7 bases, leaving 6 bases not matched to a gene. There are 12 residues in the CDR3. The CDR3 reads CATRTGGDEQYF. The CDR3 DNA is TGTGCCACCCGGACAGGGGGCGATGAGCAGTACTTC.

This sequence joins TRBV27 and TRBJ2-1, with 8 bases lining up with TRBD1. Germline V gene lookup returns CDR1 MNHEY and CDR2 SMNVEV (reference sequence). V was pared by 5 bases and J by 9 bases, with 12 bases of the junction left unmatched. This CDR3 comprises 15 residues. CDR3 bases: TGTGCCAGCAGTCCCCGGACAGGGTTTCAGGGTGAGCAGTTCTTC. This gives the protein CASSPRTGFQGEQFF.

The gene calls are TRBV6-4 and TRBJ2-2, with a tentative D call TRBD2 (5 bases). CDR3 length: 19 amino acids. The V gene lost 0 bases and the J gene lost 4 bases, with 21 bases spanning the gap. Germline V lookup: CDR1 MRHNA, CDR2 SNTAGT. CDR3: CASSDSMFRMVASTGELFF. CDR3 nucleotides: TGTGCCAGCAGTGACTCGATGTTTCGGATGGTAGCGTCCACCGGGGAGCTGTTTTTT.

The CDR3 loop reads CASSSIAGQSYEQYF. Here the CDR3 DNA reads TGTGCCAGCAGCTCTATAGCGGGACAATCCTACGAGCAGTACTTC. The rearrangement joins TRBV11-2 to TRBJ2-7, with 8 bases that match TRBD2. CDR1 and CDR2 from the germline V gene are SGHAT and FQNNGV. V lost 4 bases to trimming and J lost 1 base; unmatched junction nucleotides: 6. The CDR3 has 15 residues.

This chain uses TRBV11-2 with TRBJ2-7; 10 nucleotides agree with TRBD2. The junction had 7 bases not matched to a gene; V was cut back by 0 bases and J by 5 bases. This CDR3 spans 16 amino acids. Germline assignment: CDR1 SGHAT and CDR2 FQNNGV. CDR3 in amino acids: CASSLDRGTSVHEQYF. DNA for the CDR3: TGTGCCAGCAGCTTAGATCGCGGGACTAGCGTCCACGAGCAGTACTTC.

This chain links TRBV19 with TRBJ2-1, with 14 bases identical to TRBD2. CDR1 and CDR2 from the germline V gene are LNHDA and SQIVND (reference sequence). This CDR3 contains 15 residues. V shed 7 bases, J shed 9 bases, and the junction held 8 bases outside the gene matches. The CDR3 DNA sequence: TGTGCCAGTACCGCCGGGACTAGCGGGAGAGGTGAGCAGTTCTTC. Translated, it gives CASTAGTSGRGEQFF.